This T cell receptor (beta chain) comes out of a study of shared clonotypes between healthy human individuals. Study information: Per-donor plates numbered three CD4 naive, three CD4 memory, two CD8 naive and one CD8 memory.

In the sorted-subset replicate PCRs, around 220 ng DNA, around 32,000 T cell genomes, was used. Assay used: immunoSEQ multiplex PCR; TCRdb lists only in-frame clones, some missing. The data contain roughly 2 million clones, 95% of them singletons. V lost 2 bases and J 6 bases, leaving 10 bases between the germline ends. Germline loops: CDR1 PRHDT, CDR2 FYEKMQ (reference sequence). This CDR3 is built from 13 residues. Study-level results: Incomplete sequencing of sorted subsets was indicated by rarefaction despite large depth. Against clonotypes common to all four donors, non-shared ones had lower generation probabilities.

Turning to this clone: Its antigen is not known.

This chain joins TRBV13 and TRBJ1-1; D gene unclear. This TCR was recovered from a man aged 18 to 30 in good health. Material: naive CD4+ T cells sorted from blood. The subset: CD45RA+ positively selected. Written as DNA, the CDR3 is TGTGCCAGCAGCTTATGGGGAAACGCTGAAGCTTTCTTT. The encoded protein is CASSLWGNAEAFF.